One TCR beta chain is described in this entry. The target antigen is unknown. This sample was included in a study of T-cell memory formation after mild COVID-19. Study background: TCR clusters were largely donor specific.

This CDR3 comprises 16 residues. V lost 10 bases and J lost 1, with 21 bases in between. Germline assignment: CDR1 MNHEY and CDR2 SVGEGT. TCRdb re-analysed the 5' RACE reads in MiXCR, keeping a single row per CDR3 protein. The sample carries around 300,000 distinct CDR3 sequences, 10% to 15% recorded once. Study-level findings and limits: Day 15 to 85 contractors were CD4/CD8 balanced; later expanders leaned CD4+. For contracting clones, CD4+ ones sat mainly in CM and EM, CD8+ in EMRA.

The specimen sequenced was PBMCs or a T cell subset sorted from them (not recorded which). The chain carries TRBV6-2 or TRBV6-3 and TRBJ2-3; no definite D call. The sequence came from a man younger than 30 who had mild COVID-19 (a few samples of this study predate the infection). Cell type and time point are not known. The CDR3 spells CATQPRPATRTDTQYF. The CDR3 DNA sequence: TGTGCCACACAACCCCGACCCGCTACGCGCACAGATACGCAGTATTTT.